Below, 21 T cell receptor beta chains from the same sample are listed, as sequenced in a study of lymphopenia after photon versus proton radiotherapy (dated by TCRdb to between 2018 and 2021). The protocol used for the library was the immunoSEQ multiplex PCR assay. Entries here come from immuneACCESS through TCRdb and include only in-frame sequences with V and J called. Some clones fail to appear in such tables; in the studies checked, an unresolved V gene covers under half of the shortfall, and the cause of the remainder is unknown. The sample table shows around 28,000 clones, and 81% are seen once. Around 29% of the sample belongs to the ten largest clones. The sequenced sample was peripheral blood, obtained from a patient treated with photon-based radiotherapy. The receptors stem from a man aged 50 or older with gastric cancer.

This sequence joins TRBV7-8 and TRBJ1-2, with TRBD1 as a possible D gene (5 bases). The V gene lost 1 base and the J gene lost 5 bases, with 14 bases spanning the gap. This CDR3 comprises 15 residues. The germline CDR1 and CDR2 sequences are SGHVS and FQNEAQ. The CDR3 sequence: CASSLEPQGEYGYTF. Written as DNA, the CDR3 is TGTGCCAGCAGCTTAGAGCCCCAGGGAGAGTATGGCTACACCTTC.

The V call is TRBV5-6, the J call TRBJ1-6; no clear D. Germline loops: CDR1 SGHDT, CDR2 YYEEEE. V lost 4 bases and J 8 bases, leaving 19 bases between the germline ends. This CDR3 is built from 16 residues. The CDR3 DNA follows: TGTGCCAGCAGCCCGAAACTACTCGCGTTTGATTCACCCCTCCACTTT. Translating gives CASSPKLLAFDSPLHF.

The chain links TRBV6-1 to TRBJ1-4; TRBD1 agrees at 8 bases. The CDR3 covers 15 residues. Germline lookup yields CDR1 MNHNS and CDR2 SASEGT. V shed 4 bases and J 6 bases; nucleotides not matched to a gene: 7. CDR3 residues: CASSGYRGIDEKLFF. The CDR3 region has the DNA TGTGCCAGCAGTGGCTACAGGGGGATTGATGAAAAACTGTTTTTT.

The rearrangement links TRBV2 to TRBJ2-2; no definite D call. Trimming took off 1 base at V and 5 bases at J, with 8 bases between the two ends. CDR3 size: 14 residues. The germline V gene encodes CDR1 SNHLY and CDR2 FYNNEI. DNA of the CDR3: TGTGCCAGCAGTGAAGGGGCTCGAACCGGGGAGCTGTTTTTT. Residues: CASSEGARTGELFF.

The chain has TRBV5-6 and TRBJ1-3, with D uncertain. The germline V gene has CDR1 SGHDT and CDR2 YYEEEE. The CDR3 spans 14 residues. The V end was cut by 2 bases, the J end by 4 bases, with 10 bases between. The CDR3 nucleotides read TGTGCCAGCAGCTTTGTAGGTTACGGAAACACCATATATTTT. This sequence encodes CASSFVGYGNTIYF.

This chain uses TRBV19 with TRBJ2-2; 9 bases line up with TRBD1. The CDR3 is 15 residues long. Germline trimming cut 7 bases from V and 6 bases from J; bases unmatched to any gene: 9. Germline loops: CDR1 LNHDA, CDR2 SQIVND (reference sequence). The CDR3 here is CASTRPGQGAGELFF. DNA for the CDR3: TGTGCCAGTACCCGCCCGGGACAGGGAGCCGGGGAGCTGTTTTTT.

CDR3 amino acids: CASSIGQGKFLAKNIQYF. The CDR3 DNA sequence: TGTGCCAGTAGTATCGGACAGGGGAAGTTCCTAGCCAAAAACATTCAGTACTTC. V and J are TRBV19 and TRBJ2-4, with 9 bases identical to TRBD1. V lost 3 bases and J lost 0; bases outside the gene matches: 9. The CDR3 sequence is 18 residues long. The germline V gene encodes CDR1 LNHDA and CDR2 SQIVND (reference sequence). Based on the CDR3 plus reference TRBV19 and TRBJ2-4, the full variable domain is DGGITQSPKYLFRKEGQNVTLSCEQNLNHDAMYWYRQDPGQGLRLIYYSQIVNDFQKGDIAEGYSVSREKKESFPLTVTSAQKNPTAFYLCASSIGQGKFLAKNIQYFGAGTRLSVL.

The V and J genes are TRBV21-1 and TRBJ1-1; the table's TRBD1 call for D was not verified on the DNA. TRBV21-1 is described as a pseudogene. The CDR3 runs to 13 residues. The CDR3 DNA is TGTGCCAGCAGCAAAGCGCCCAGGGTTGCAGCTTTCTTT. Encoded protein: CASSKAPRVAAFF.

The chain joins TRBV9 to TRBJ1-2; tentatively, D is TRBD1 (5 bases). The CDR3 totals 15 residues. Deletions cut 0 bases from V and 11 bases from J, with 20 bases between. Germline V gene lookup returns CDR1 SGDLS and CDR2 YYNGEE. This CDR3 reads CASSVVVGTHPRYTF. The CDR3 DNA reads TGTGCCAGCAGCGTAGTTGTAGGGACCCACCCGCGGTACACCTTC.

The rearrangement links TRBV27 to TRBJ1-3; the D is unclear. Germline lookup yields CDR1 MNHEY and CDR2 SMNVEV (reference sequence). The CDR3 loop spans 17 amino acids. The V end was cut by 1 base, the J end by 0 bases, with 13 bases between. CDR3 protein: CASSLFGPGDSGNTIYF. As DNA, the CDR3 is TGTGCCAGCAGTTTATTTGGGCCAGGTGACTCTGGAAACACCATATATTTT.

The chain recombines TRBV19 with TRBJ2-7; perhaps TRBD2 as D (6 bases). Trimming pared 8 bases from V and 6 bases from J, leaving 17 bases between. Per the germline V gene, CDR1 is LNHDA and CDR2 is SQIVND (reference sequence). The CDR3 has 13 residues. In DNA, the CDR3 is TGTGCCAGTTCAAAGGACGCGCGGGGCGAGCAGTACGTC. Residues: CASSKDARGEQYV.

The rearrangement links TRBV7-7 to TRBJ2-5; 9 bases are a match to TRBD1. The CDR3 length is 15 residues. Germline values: CDR1 SSHAT, CDR2 FNYEAQ (reference sequence). V lost 5 bases and J lost 5; bases outside the gene matches: 9. In nucleotides, the CDR3 is TGTGCCAGCAGCCCAGGGACAGGGCGTCTGGAGACCCAGTACTTC. Translated: CASSPGTGRLETQYF.

This clone was recorded at least ten times. The rearrangement joins TRBV6-1 to TRBJ2-5; weak D call: TRBD1 (5 bases). From germline, CDR1 is MNHNS and CDR2 SASEGT. The CDR3 loop spans 15 amino acids. Trimming stripped 2 bases from V and 3 bases from J, with 13 bases between. In DNA, the CDR3 is TGTGCCAGCAGTGAATATCCAGGGATGAAAGAGACCCAGTACTTC. Its translation is CASSEYPGMKETQYF.

The V and J genes are TRBV10-1 and TRBJ2-3, with a weak D call TRBD2 (6 bases). Deletions cut 3 bases from V and 5 bases from J, with 12 bases between. CDR1 and CDR2 from the germline V gene are WNHNN and SYGVQD (reference sequence). CDR3 size: 14 residues. CDR3 DNA: TGCGCCAGCAGTGACTCGGGGGTAGGAGATACGCAGTATTTT. Protein: CASSDSGVGDTQYF.

This clone is deemed medium-sized. The chain employs TRBV14 and TRBJ1-2; TRBD1 might be the D (5 bases). Germline loops: CDR1 SGHDN, CDR2 FVKESK. Deletions cut 4 bases from V and 8 bases from J, with 11 bases between. The CDR3 has 12 residues. The CDR3 nucleotides read TGTGCCAGCAGCCCTGGGGGGGTCGGCTACACCTTC. The encoded protein is CASSPGGVGYTF.

This clone appeared once. The genes are TRBV6-1 and TRBJ2-7; 9 nucleotides agree with TRBD2. The CDR3 is 15 amino acids. Losses at the gene ends were 1 base for V and 4 bases for J; bases not matched to a gene: 5. Germline V gives CDR1 MNHNS, CDR2 SASEGT. The CDR3 sequence is CASSEDSSGAYEQYV. CDR3 nucleotides: TGTGCCAGCAGTGAAGACTCTAGCGGGGCTTACGAGCAGTACGTC.

The J gene is TRBJ2-7, the V gene TRBV29-1, with D possibly being TRBD2 (6 bases). Germline CDR1 is SQVTM and CDR2 is ANQGSEA. The CDR3 sequence is 12 residues long. Trimming took 6 bases from V and 2 from J, leaving 11 bases between them. The CDR3 reads CSVLGGTYEQYF. The CDR3 DNA reads as TGCAGCGTCCTCGGGGGTACCTACGAGCAGTACTTC.

The V gene is TRBV6-4, the J gene TRBJ1-1; D is perhaps TRBD1 (5 bases). CDR1 MRHNA and CDR2 SNTAGT come from the germline V gene. The ends were cut back, 0 bases at V and 1 base at J, with 6 bases in the middle. The CDR3 consists of 14 residues. CDR3 loop: CASSDSDKNTEAFF. The CDR3, as DNA: TGTGCCAGCAGTGACTCGGACAAGAACACTGAAGCTTTCTTT.

Here the CDR3 reads CASSRPGQPYGYTF. The CDR3 region has the DNA TGTGCCAGCAGCCGGCCCGGACAACCCTATGGCTACACCTTC. The chain recombines TRBV4-2 with TRBJ1-2, with D possibly TRBD1 on 5 matching bases. CDR1 is LGHNA, CDR2 YNFKEQ, per germline. The CDR3 sequence is 14 residues long. Trimming took 4 bases from V and 4 from J, leaving 13 bases between them.

The chain joins TRBV7-3 to TRBJ2-3; 12 nucleotides agree with TRBD2. V lost 1 base to trimming and J lost 0 bases; unmatched junction nucleotides: 14. The CDR3 length is 21 residues. The V gene's germline CDR1 is SGHTA and CDR2 FQGTGA. CDR3 sequence reads: CASSLKPPLAGGVSSTDTQYF. The CDR3 bases are TGTGCCAGCAGCTTAAAACCCCCACTAGCGGGGGGCGTATCTAGCACAGATACGCAGTATTTT.

This clone was picked up one time. This chain uses TRBV19 with TRBJ2-7; D uncertain. The CDR3 contains 13 residues. The V end was cut by 1 base, the J end by 0 bases, with 4 bases between. Germline-derived CDR1 and CDR2 are LNHDA and SQIVND (reference sequence). The CDR3 is CASSIGHSYEQYV. The CDR3 DNA sequence: TGTGCCAGTAGTATAGGGCACTCCTACGAGCAGTACGTC.